This is a list of T cell receptor beta chains from one sample in a study of shared clonotypes between healthy human individuals. The method was immunoSEQ multiplex PCR; TCRdb's version includes in-frame clones alone and lacks a portion of them. Among about 2.4 million clones, 93% were seen once, and the ten largest hold 0.36%. Sequencing used naive CD4+ T cells from PBMCs. Receptors originate from a young man in good health. Some clones in this sample may be carry-over from other donors' samples. The CDR3 runs from the conserved cysteine through the conserved F or W. D genes are given only for firm matches. Rows may omit the clone size; those that give it use once, few, many or a size class.

cdr3_length j_call clone_size v_call d_call cdr3_nt cdr3_aa
20 TRBJ2-1 NA TRBV5-1 TRBD2 TGCGCCAGCAGCTTTTACCGATCGGGGGGGACCCCTAGCTCCTACAATGAGCAGTTCTTC CASSFYRSGGTPSSYNEQFF
16 TRBJ2-5 NA TRBV6-5 NA TGTGCCAGCAGTTACTCGAATCAGGGGGGAAGGGAGACCCAGTACTTC CASSYSNQGGRETQYF
14 TRBJ2-5 NA TRBV5-1 TRBD1 TGCGCCAGCAGCACGGACAGGCCCGCATTGACCCAGTACTTC CASSTDRPALTQYF
15 TRBJ2-6 NA TRBV5-1 NA TGCGCCAGCAACCGTCTTCCCTCTGGGGCCAACGTCCTGACTTTC CASNRLPSGANVLTF
15 TRBJ1-2 NA TRBV28 NA TGTGCCAGCAGTTTTCGGGAGGTTTCTTTCTATGGCTACACCTTC CASSFREVSFYGYTF
16 TRBJ2-3 once TRBV18 TRBD1 TGTGCCAGCTCACCCCAAGGACAGGGAGCGGGAGATACGCAGTATTTT CASSPQGQGAGDTQYF
18 TRBJ2-4 NA TRBV15 NA TGTGCCACCAGCAGAGCAGATAGGCGGCTTCTAGCCAAAAACATTCAGTACTTC CATSRADRRLLAKNIQYF
15 TRBJ2-1 NA TRBV18 TRBD2 TGTGCCAGCTCACCAGGACTAGCGCGTAACAATGAGCAGTTCTTC CASSPGLARNNEQFF
13 TRBJ2-7 NA TRBV29-1 NA TGCAGCGTGTTGAGACACGGGTCCTACGAGCAGTACTTC CSVLRHGSYEQYF
15 TRBJ2-2 NA TRBV7-2 NA TGTGCCAGCAGCTTAGGGGCTAGACCTCCCGGGGAGCTGTTTTTT CASSLGARPPGELFF
15 TRBJ1-2 NA TRBV5-1 TRBD1 TGCGCCAGCAGCCTAACATCCGGGACAGCCTATGGCTACACCTTC CASSLTSGTAYGYTF
15 TRBJ1-4 NA TRBV9 TRBD1 TGTGCCAGCAGCGTAGACGGCAGGGGGGGTGAAAAACTGTTTTTT CASSVDGRGGEKLFF
16 TRBJ2-7 NA TRBV7-2 TRBD1 TGTGCCAGCAGCTTAGCGGAGGACAGGGGGCTTTACGAGCAGTACTTC CASSLAEDRGLYEQYF
15 TRBJ2-7 NA TRBV9 TRBD2 TGTGCCAGCAGCGTGGGGACTAGCAGCTTATACGAGCAGTACTTC CASSVGTSSLYEQYF
15 TRBJ2-4 NA TRBV28 NA TGTGCCAGCAGTTTGGGAGGGGGGACCAAAAACATTCAGTACTTC CASSLGGGTKNIQYF
14 TRBJ2-2 NA TRBV28 NA TGTGCCAGCAGTCGCCTTTTCTACACCGGGGAGCTGTTTTTT CASSRLFYTGELFF
17 TRBJ2-7 NA TRBV7-8 TRBD1 TGTGCCAGCAGCTTAGGTGCCGGGGGACAGGGGGCCTACGAGCAGTACTTC CASSLGAGGQGAYEQYF
17 TRBJ2-7 NA TRBV11-3 NA TGTGCCAGCATCTCCCCGGTGGGGCGGGGAATGTGGAGTGAGCAGTACTTC CASISPVGRGMWSEQYF
14 TRBJ2-3 NA TRBV18 NA TGTGCCAGCTCACCCTCGCCCGTCACAGATACGCAGTATTTT CASSPSPVTDTQYF
18 TRBJ2-4 NA TRBV4-3 TRBD2 TGCGCCAGCAGCCAATTCTCACTAGCGGGAGCTGAGGCAAACATTCAGTACTTC CASSQFSLAGAEANIQYF
15 TRBJ1-2 NA TRBV28 NA TGTGCCAGCAGTTTAAAGGACCACAGATACTATGGCTACACCTTC CASSLKDHRYYGYTF
11 TRBJ2-1 NA TRBV30 NA TGTGCCTGGAGTAAATACAATGAGCAGTTCTTC CAWSKYNEQFF
16 TRBJ1-5 NA TRBV21-1 NA TGTGCCAGCAGCAAATGGCGGAGGGCCTCTCATCAGCCCCAGCATTTT CASSKWRRASHQPQHF
16 TRBJ2-7 once TRBV5-1 TRBD2 TGCGCCAGCAGCCCCCGCGAGTGGGGGGACTACTACGAGCAGTACTTC CASSPREWGDYYEQYF
14 TRBJ1-1 NA TRBV11-2 NA TGTGCCAGCAGCCCCGGAGAGGGGCCGACTGAAGCTTTCTTT CASSPGEGPTEAFF
16 TRBJ2-7 NA TRBV5-1 TRBD1 TGCGCCAGCAGCCACTATGGGACAGGGGGCGAAGGCGAGCAGTACTTC CASSHYGTGGEGEQYF
17 TRBJ1-4 NA TRBV14 NA TGTGCCAGCAGCCTGAGGGCCCCGTCACCAACTAATGAAAAACTGTTTTTT CASSLRAPSPTNEKLFF
16 TRBJ1-1 NA TRBV7-2 TRBD1 TGTGCCAGCAGCTCGCGACAGGGGTGGGCGAACACTGAAGCTTTCTTT CASSSRQGWANTEAFF
14 TRBJ2-7 NA TRBV7-9 NA TGTGCCAGTAACATGGGGGGCAGCTCCTACGAGCAGTACTTC CASNMGGSSYEQYF
14 TRBJ1-5 few TRBV5-8 NA TGTGCCAGCAACACGCAGGGGTACAATCAGCCCCAGCATTTT CASNTQGYNQPQHF
17 TRBJ1-2 NA TRBV7-9 NA TGTGCCAGCAGCTTAGGAGGCAGCGGGGCGAGGCTCTATGGCTACACCTTC CASSLGGSGARLYGYTF
14 TRBJ1-2 once TRBV5-6 NA TGTGCCAGCAGCGGAATGCAAGAGGACTATGGCTACACCTTC CASSGMQEDYGYTF
16 TRBJ1-4 NA TRBV5-1 NA TGCGCCAGCAGCTTGGGCGCGGACGCAACTAATGAAAAACTGTTTTTT CASSLGADATNEKLFF
12 TRBJ2-5 NA TRBV2 NA TGTGCCACCACAGGCAACCAAGAGACCCAGTACTTC CATTGNQETQYF
13 TRBJ2-1 NA TRBV7-7 NA TGTGCCAGCAGCTTAGTGGGTTCAGCTGAGCAGTTCTTC CASSLVGSAEQFF
13 TRBJ2-7 NA TRBV9 NA TGTGCCAGCAGCGTAGAGCCAATCTACGAGCAGTACTTC CASSVEPIYEQYF
15 TRBJ2-3 NA TRBV7-9 NA TGTGCCAGCAGCCTACGATCCACCGACACAGATACGCAGTATTTT CASSLRSTDTDTQYF
16 TRBJ1-2 NA TRBV9 NA TGTGCCAGCAGCGTAGGCGGGACGGGGGCCGACTATGGCTACACCTTC CASSVGGTGADYGYTF
13 TRBJ2-7 NA TRBV29-1 NA TGCAGCGTCGGGGGGGACAGAATGTACGAGCAGTACTTC CSVGGDRMYEQYF
14 TRBJ1-2 NA TRBV5-8 TRBD1 TGTGCCAGCAGCTTAGTACAGGGGGCGCGAGGCTACACCTTC CASSLVQGARGYTF
14 TRBJ2-7 NA TRBV5-1 NA TGCGCCAGCAGCTTGGGTGGTAGCAAGAACGAGCAGTACTTC CASSLGGSKNEQYF
15 TRBJ2-2 few TRBV7-3 NA TGTGCCAGCAGCTTACAGCGGTCGAACACCGGGGAGCTGTTTTTT CASSLQRSNTGELFF